Sequencing of this TCR beta chain was carried out in a study of T-cell reconstitution after alpha-beta-depleted transplantation in children. Study-level points and caveats: One year after transplant, T-cell counts and diversity came mostly from newly produced T cells.

Concerning this clonotype itself: Its antigen is undetermined.

Unique molecular identifiers were used to barcode this TCRbeta library. TCRdb reprocessed the PCR reads via MiXCR and lists one record per CDR3 protein. The table shows 250,000 to 350,000 distinct CDR3 sequences, with approximately 23% occurring only once. Material: PBMCs, mostly from graft donor cells, obtained 180 days after TCRalphabeta/CD19-depleted stem cell transplant. This receptor was taken from a male patient between 5 and 17 years old who had a stem cell transplant for acute lymphoblastic leukemia, so the T cells may come from the graft donor.

CDR3 in DNA: TGCGCCAGCAGCCAAGTATGGGGGACTGGGGCCAACGTCCTGACTTTC. It specifies CASSQVWGTGANVLTF. The chain joins TRBV4-1 to TRBJ2-6, with D possibly called TRBD1 or TRBD2 (5 bases each). This CDR3 comprises 16 residues. Germline values: CDR1 MGHRA, CDR2 YSYEKL. Between the trimmed V and J ends, which lost 1 base and 2 bases, there was a span of 9 bases.